The 25 T cell receptor beta chains below all came from one sample that was sequenced in a study of T cells in Graves' hyperthyroidism and ophthalmopathy. What was amplified from RNA transcripts were TCR beta CDR3 regions. Carried out on the TCR CDR3, a first-round RT-PCR used the HTBI primer set. TCRdb reanalysed the multiplex PCR reads using MiXCR and keeps one entry per CDR3 protein. Of a few hundred thousand distinct CDR3 sequences in the sample, around 15% were seen once. Sequenced sample: blood. The receptors were gathered from a woman aged 18-29 years with Graves' hyperthyroidism.

This clonotype was detected a few times. V is TRBV24-1 and J is TRBJ1-5, with a possible D match to TRBD1 (5 bases). The V gene's germline CDR1 is KGHDR and CDR2 SFDVKD. The CDR3 loop spans 16 amino acids. V was clipped by 2 bases and J by 3 bases, with 13 bases between them. CDR3 nucleotide sequence: TGTGCCACCAGTGATTCCGGGCGGGGGGTCAATCAGCCCCAGCATTTT. Its translation is CATSDSGRGVNQPQHF.

This clonotype has just a few counts. The chain is built from TRBV20-1 and TRBJ2-1; 14 bases fit TRBD2. CDR1 DFQATT and CDR2 SNEGSKA come from the germline V gene (reference sequence). V was pared by 6 bases and J by 6 bases, with 7 bases of the junction left unmatched. The CDR3 has 15 residues. The CDR3 protein is CSATTSGRVRNEQFF. For the CDR3, the DNA is TGCAGTGCCACGACTAGCGGGAGGGTACGCAATGAGCAGTTCTTC.

Comment on this clonotype: One end of the junction varies from germline; a read error may be responsible. The J gene is TRBJ1-4, the V gene TRBV5-6; D is uncertain. This CDR3 region has 12 residues. Germline V gives CDR1 SGHDT, CDR2 YYEEEE. CDR3 nucleotides: TGTGCCAGAAGCTTGGGTAATGAAAAACTGTTTTTT. Translated, it gives CARSLGNEKLFF.

This clonotype was detected many times. The V call is TRBV30, the J call TRBJ1-1; TRBD1 is a possible D gene (6 bases). CDR1 is GTSNPN and CDR2 is SVGIG in the germline V gene (reference sequence). This CDR3 is built from 14 residues. Trimming cost V 2 bases and J 1 base, with 11 bases left between them. DNA of the CDR3: TGTGCCTGGAGTACTCAACAGGGGAACACTGAAGCTTTCTTT. It codes for CAWSTQQGNTEAFF.

V is TRBV5-1 and J is TRBJ1-3; D gene ambiguous. The CDR3 runs to 15 residues. Germline CDR1 SGHRS, CDR2 YFSETQ. Trimming took 0 bases from V and 0 from J, leaving 7 bases between them. This CDR3 is CASSLEVNSGNTIYF. CDR3 in DNA: TGCGCCAGCAGCTTGGAGGTTAACTCTGGAAACACCATATATTTT.

The chain carries TRBV18 and TRBJ1-2; 9 bases fit TRBD1. CDR1 is KGHSH, CDR2 LQKENI, per germline. This CDR3 is built from 14 residues. J gave up 8 bases and V 6 bases, and 10 bases lay outside the gene matches. The chain's CDR3 is CASSKPQGASGYTF. CDR3 sequence (DNA): TGTGCCAGCTCTAAACCACAGGGGGCGAGCGGCTACACCTTC.

This chain uses TRBV4-1 with TRBJ2-7; the D gene is possibly TRBD1 (5 bases). Germline V CDR1 and CDR2: MGHRA, YSYEKL. This CDR3 has 16 amino acids. Trimming removed 2 bases at V and 2 bases at J, with 16 bases between. The CDR3 nucleotides are TGCGCCAGCAGCCAACGTCCAGGGTCTTTCACCTACGAGCAGTACTTC. It encodes CASSQRPGSFTYEQYF.

The CDR3 sequence is CSPKQGMNTEAFF. For the CDR3, the DNA is TGCAGCCCAAAACAGGGGATGAACACTGAAGCTTTCTTT. The rearrangement links TRBV20-1 to TRBJ1-1, with 7 bases that match TRBD1. Germline CDR1 reads DFQATT; CDR2 reads SNEGSKA (reference sequence). CDR3 length equals 13 residues.

In its sample, this clonotype was seen many times. As DNA, the CDR3 is TGCGCCAGCAGCTTAACCGGGACAGGGCTTTACGAGCAGTACTTC. This translates into CASSLTGTGLYEQYF. The chain has TRBV5-1 and TRBJ2-7, with 9 bases fitting TRBD1. V was clipped by 2 bases and J by 4 bases; unmatched bases: 7. The CDR3 contains 15 residues. Germline V gene data show CDR1 as SGHRS and CDR2 as YFSETQ.

There are many counts of this clonotype. V gene TRBV7-9 combines with J gene TRBJ1-2; D not certain. The CDR3 totals 13 residues. The germline V and J ends were trimmed by 1 base and 4 bases, with 7 bases remaining between them. Germline V gene lookup returns CDR1 SEHNR and CDR2 FQNEAQ (reference sequence). CDR3 sequence (DNA): TGTGCCAGCAGCTTAGGTCCGAGCTATGGCTACACCTTC. As protein: CASSLGPSYGYTF.

To note about this clonotype: This may be a read error: a much more frequent sequence differs by one nucleotide. The genes are TRBV19 and TRBJ2-5; perhaps TRBD1 as D (5 bases). V lost 5 bases, J lost 5 bases, and 15 bases lay in between. Germline V CDR1 and CDR2: LNHDA, SQIVND (reference sequence). CDR3 length: 14 amino acids. CDR3 residues: CASSSDSAGETQYF. The CDR3, as DNA: TGTGCCAGTAGTTCCGACAGTGCTGGTGAGACCCAGTACTTC.

This clonotype was seen repeatedly, ten times or more. The gene calls are TRBV5-1 and TRBJ1-4; possible D gene TRBD1, 5 bases. CDR3 length equals 15 residues. Germline CDR1 reads SGHRS; CDR2 reads YFSETQ. Trimming left V 4 bases short and J 3 bases short, with 13 bases between. As DNA, the CDR3 is TGCGCCAGCAGCCCGGGCTCAGGGTCTAATGAAAAACTGTTTTTT. As protein: CASSPGSGSNEKLFF.

This clonotype turned up a few times. V and J are TRBV6-2 or TRBV6-3 and TRBJ1-2; no firm D call. Trimming stripped 7 bases from V and 3 bases from J, with 12 bases between. The CDR3 sequence is 13 residues long. Germline CDR1 MNHEY, CDR2 SVGEGT. Written as DNA, the CDR3 is TGTGCCAGCATCGACGGCGGGGACTATGGCTACACCTTC. It codes for CASIDGGDYGYTF.

The sample holds many counts of this clonotype. The chain joins TRBV5-5 to TRBJ2-7; D is perhaps TRBD2 (6 bases). Germline loops: CDR1 SGHKS, CDR2 YYEKEE (reference sequence). V lost 0 bases, J lost 0 bases, and 10 bases lay in between. The length of the CDR3 is 15 residues. For the CDR3, the DNA is TGTGCCAGCAGCTTGGGGGCTAGCGCCTCCTACGAGCAGTACGTC. Protein sequence: CASSLGASASYEQYV.

The sample holds a few counts of this clonotype. The junction differs from germline at one of its ends, possibly a read error. V and J are TRBV30 and TRBJ2-1, with 8 nucleotides matching TRBD2. The CDR3 has 16 residues. CDR1 and CDR2 from the germline V gene are GTSNPN and SVGIG (reference sequence). CDR3 region: CAWNREGGGYYDEQFF. The DNA for the CDR3 is TGTGCCTGGAATCGGGAGGGAGGGGGTTACTACGATGAGCAGTTCTTC.

This clonotype has only a few counts. This rearrangement joins TRBV7-3 to TRBJ2-1, with TRBD2 as a possible D gene (6 bases). This CDR3 contains 15 residues. V was pared by 5 bases and J by 2 bases, with 13 bases between. Germline CDR1 SGHTA, CDR2 FQGTGA. The DNA for the CDR3 is TGTGCCAGCAGCAAGGGCGGGAACACCTACAATGAGCAGTTCTTC. Translation: CASSKGGNTYNEQFF.

This clonotype was counted at least ten times. The genes are TRBV5-1 and TRBJ2-7; D perhaps matches TRBD2 (6 bases). Germline loops: CDR1 SGHRS, CDR2 YFSETQ. V was clipped by 1 base and J by 5 bases, with 13 bases between them. CDR3 length equals 14 residues. The CDR3 nucleotides are TGCGCCAGCAGCTTGAGGCGGGATAAAAACGAGCAGTACGTC. Encoded protein: CASSLRRDKNEQYV.

In this sample, this clonotype turned up many times. The chain uses TRBV7-2 and TRBJ1-1, with a weak D call TRBD1 (5 bases). Germline CDR1 is SGHTA and CDR2 is FQGNSA. Trimming pared 1 base from V and 7 bases from J, leaving 10 bases between. The CDR3 sequence is 13 residues long. The CDR3, as DNA: TGTGCCAGCAGCTTAGGCTTGCAGGGTGAAGCTTTCTTT. Translation gives CASSLGLQGEAFF.

This clonotype was seen ten or more times. The chain is built from TRBV12-3 or TRBV12-4 and TRBJ1-1, with unresolved D. CDR3 length: 14 residues. V lost 7 bases and J lost 1, with 13 bases in between. DNA of the CDR3: TGTGCCAGCACATACCTTCCAGGGAACACTGAAGCTTTCTTT. Protein product: CASTYLPGNTEAFF.

This clonotype came up once. The rearrangement links TRBV25-1 to TRBJ2-1; 8 nucleotides align to TRBD2. Trimming removed 4 bases from V and 5 bases from J; junction bases left unmatched: 7. The CDR3 covers 15 residues. CDR1 is MGHDK and CDR2 is SYGVNS in the germline V gene. The DNA of the CDR3 is TGTGCCAGCAGTGGATCCGGGACTAGGAACAATGAGCAGTTCTTC. Translated: CASSGSGTRNNEQFF.

In this sample, this clonotype turned up many times. This chain links TRBV6-1 with TRBJ1-5, with D possibly being TRBD1 (6 bases). V lost 6 bases to trimming and J lost 2 bases, with 11 bases between them. From germline, CDR1 is MNHNS and CDR2 SASEGT. CDR3 length: 14 residues. The CDR3 region is CASRGRQGNQPQHF. The CDR3 DNA reads TGTGCCAGCAGAGGCAGACAGGGCAATCAGCCCCAGCATTTT.

This clonotype was counted at least ten times. V gene TRBV10-3 combines with J gene TRBJ2-7; D may be TRBD2 (5 bases). V lost 10 bases to trimming and J lost 2 bases, with 18 bases between them. From germline, CDR1 is ENHRY and CDR2 SYGVKD. The CDR3 length is 14 residues. The CDR3 coding sequence is TGTGCCACCGGGGATTTGAGGGAGCCCTACGAGCAGTACTTC. It codes for CATGDLREPYEQYF.

This chain uses TRBV19 with TRBJ2-2; 10 bases match TRBD2. This CDR3 is 18 amino acids long. J was trimmed by 0 bases and V by 1 base; bases with no gene match: 5. Germline loops: CDR1 LNHDA, CDR2 SQIVND (reference sequence). This chain's CDR3 is CASSIGIAGGSNTGELFF. Written as DNA, the CDR3 is TGTGCCAGTAGTATAGGGATAGCGGGAGGTTCGAACACCGGGGAGCTGTTTTTT.

This clonotype was counted ten times or more. The chain has TRBV12-3 or TRBV12-4 and TRBJ1-1; tentatively, D is TRBD1 (6 bases). CDR3 length equals 13 residues. The V and J ends lost 2 bases and 10 bases respectively, with 14 bases between them. For the CDR3, the DNA is TGTGCCAGCAGTTTAACGGGGGGCGCGGTAGCTTTCTTT. It specifies CASSLTGGAVAFF.

This clonotype was detected ten times or more. This chain connects TRBV5-1 to TRBJ1-5, with D perhaps TRBD1 (6 bases). The germline gives CDR1 SGHRS, CDR2 YFSETQ. The CDR3 consists of 15 residues. The germline V and J ends were trimmed by 0 bases and 4 bases, with 11 bases remaining between them. Here the CDR3 reads CASSLVAGANQPQHF. The CDR3 region has the DNA TGCGCCAGCAGCTTGGTGGCAGGGGCGAATCAGCCCCAGCATTTT.